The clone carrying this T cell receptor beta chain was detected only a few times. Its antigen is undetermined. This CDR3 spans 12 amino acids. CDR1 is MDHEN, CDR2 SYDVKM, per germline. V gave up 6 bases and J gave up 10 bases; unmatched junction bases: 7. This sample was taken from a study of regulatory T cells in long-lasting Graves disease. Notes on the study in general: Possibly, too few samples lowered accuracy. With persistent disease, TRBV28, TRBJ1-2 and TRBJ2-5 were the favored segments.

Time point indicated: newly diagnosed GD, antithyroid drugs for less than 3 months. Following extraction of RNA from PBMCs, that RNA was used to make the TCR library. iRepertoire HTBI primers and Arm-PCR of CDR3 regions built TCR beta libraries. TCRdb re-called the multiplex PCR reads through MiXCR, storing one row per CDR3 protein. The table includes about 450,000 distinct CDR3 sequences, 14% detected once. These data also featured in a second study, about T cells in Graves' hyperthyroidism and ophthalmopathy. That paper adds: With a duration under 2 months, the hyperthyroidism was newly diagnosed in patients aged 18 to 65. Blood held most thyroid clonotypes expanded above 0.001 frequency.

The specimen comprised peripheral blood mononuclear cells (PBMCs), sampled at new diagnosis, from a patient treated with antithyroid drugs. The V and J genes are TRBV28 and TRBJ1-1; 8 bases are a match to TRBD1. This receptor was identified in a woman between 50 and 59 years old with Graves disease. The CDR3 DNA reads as TGTGCCAGCAGCCCTGCCAGGGGGCTAGCTTTCTTT. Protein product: CASSPARGLAFF.